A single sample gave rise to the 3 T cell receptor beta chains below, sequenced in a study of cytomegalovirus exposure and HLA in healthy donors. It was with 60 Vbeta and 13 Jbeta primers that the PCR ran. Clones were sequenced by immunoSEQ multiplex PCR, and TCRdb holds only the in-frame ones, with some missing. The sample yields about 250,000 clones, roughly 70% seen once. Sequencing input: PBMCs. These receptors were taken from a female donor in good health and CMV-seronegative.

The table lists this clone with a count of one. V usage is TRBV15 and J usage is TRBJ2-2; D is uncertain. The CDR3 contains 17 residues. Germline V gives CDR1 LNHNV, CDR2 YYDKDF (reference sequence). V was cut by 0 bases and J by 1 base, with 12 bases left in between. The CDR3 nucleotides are TGTGCCACCAGCAGAGAATTCGGGTTAGGGAACACCGGGGAGCTGTTTTTT. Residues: CATSREFGLGNTGELFF.

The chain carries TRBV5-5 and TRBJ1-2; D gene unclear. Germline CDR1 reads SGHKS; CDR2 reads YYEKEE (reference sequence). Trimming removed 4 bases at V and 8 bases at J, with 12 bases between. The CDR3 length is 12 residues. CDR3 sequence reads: CASSPTSRGYTF. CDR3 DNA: TGTGCCAGCAGCCCCACCTCGAGAGGCTACACCTTC. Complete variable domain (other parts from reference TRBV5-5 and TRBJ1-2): DAGVTQSPTHLIKTRGQQVTLRCSPISGHKSVSWYQQVLGQGPQFIFQYYEKEERGRGNFPDRFSARQFPNYSSELNVNALLLGDSALYLCASSPTSRGYTFGSGTRLTVV.

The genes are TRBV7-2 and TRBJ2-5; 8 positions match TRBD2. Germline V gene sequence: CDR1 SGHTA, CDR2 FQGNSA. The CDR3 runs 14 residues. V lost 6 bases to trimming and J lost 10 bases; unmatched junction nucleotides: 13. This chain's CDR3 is CASSPLGSGMGQYF. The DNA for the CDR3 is TGTGCCAGCAGTCCCCTGGGTAGCGGGATGGGCCAGTACTTC.